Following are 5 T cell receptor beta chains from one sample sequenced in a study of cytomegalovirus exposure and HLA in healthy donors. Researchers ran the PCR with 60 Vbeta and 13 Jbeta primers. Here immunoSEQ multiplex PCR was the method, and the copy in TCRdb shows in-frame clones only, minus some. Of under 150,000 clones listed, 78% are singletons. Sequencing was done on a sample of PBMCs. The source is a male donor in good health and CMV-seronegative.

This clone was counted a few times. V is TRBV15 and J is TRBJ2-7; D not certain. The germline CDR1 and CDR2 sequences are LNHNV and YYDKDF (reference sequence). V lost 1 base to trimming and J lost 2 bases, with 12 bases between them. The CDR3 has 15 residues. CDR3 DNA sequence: TGTGCCACCAGCAGAGGCACATTGATAACCTACGAGCAGTACTTC. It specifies CATSRGTLITYEQYF.

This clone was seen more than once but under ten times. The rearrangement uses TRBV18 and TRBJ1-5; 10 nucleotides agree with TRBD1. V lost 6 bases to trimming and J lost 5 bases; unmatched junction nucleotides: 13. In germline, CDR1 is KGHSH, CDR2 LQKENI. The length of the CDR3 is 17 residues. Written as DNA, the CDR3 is TGTGCCAGCTCTAAGGGACAGGGGTTTGTGAAGGATCAGCCCCAGCATTTT. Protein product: CASSKGQGFVKDQPQHF.

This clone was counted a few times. CDR3 coding DNA: TGTGCCAGCAGCTATGACAGGGTTACTGAAGCTTTCTTT. Translation: CASSYDRVTEAFF. The V and J genes are TRBV7-2 and TRBJ1-1; 7 bases line up with TRBD1. Trimming took 4 bases from V and 5 from J; bases not matched to a gene: 4. The germline CDR1 and CDR2 sequences are SGHTA and FQGNSA. This CDR3 is 13 amino acids long.

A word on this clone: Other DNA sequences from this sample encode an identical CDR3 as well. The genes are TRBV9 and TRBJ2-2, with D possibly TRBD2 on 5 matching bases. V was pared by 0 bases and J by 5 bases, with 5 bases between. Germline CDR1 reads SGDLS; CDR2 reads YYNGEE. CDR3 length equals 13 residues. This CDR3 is CASSVAGTGELFF. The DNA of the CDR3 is TGTGCCAGCAGCGTAGCGGGAACCGGGGAGCTGTTTTTT.

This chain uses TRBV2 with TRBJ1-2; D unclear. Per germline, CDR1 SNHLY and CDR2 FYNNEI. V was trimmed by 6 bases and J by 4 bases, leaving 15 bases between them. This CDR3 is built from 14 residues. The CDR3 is CASRASGSGYGYTF. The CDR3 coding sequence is TGTGCCAGCAGGGCCAGCGGATCTGGCTATGGCTACACCTTC.